This note documents a single T cell receptor beta chain sequence. The sample originates from a study of technical replicates of blood from several donors. Sequenced by immunoSEQ multiplex PCR; TCRdb stores in-frame clones only, minus some. The top ten hold roughly 0.4% of the sample, which has about 82,000 clones, approximately 94% seen once. From germline, CDR1 is LGHNA and CDR2 YSLEER. The CDR3 loop spans 18 amino acids. V gave up 0 bases and J gave up 6 bases, with 24 bases separating them. The sequencing sample was made of T cells isolated from PBMCs. This TCR derives from a human donor in good health. The chain uses TRBV4-3 and TRBJ2-7; the D gene is possibly TRBD1 (8 bases). As DNA, the CDR3 is TGCGCCAGCAGCCAAGATGGGGGGGCAGACAGGGGAGGTGGCGAGCAGTACTTC. Translated, it gives CASSQDGGADRGGGEQYF.